Listed here are 24 T cell receptor beta chains from one sample, sequenced in a study of T-cell memory formation after mild COVID-19. TCRdb re-derived calls from the 5' RACE reads in MiXCR, one entry per CDR3 protein. The table includes roughly 130,000 distinct CDR3 sequences, more than 15% detected once. Sequencing was performed on PBMCs or a T cell subset sorted from them (not recorded which). The receptors derive from an adult woman who had mild COVID-19 (a few samples of this study predate the infection). Cell type and time point are not known.

The chain employs TRBV12-5 and TRBJ2-2; D is perhaps TRBD2 (5 bases). Germline CDR1 reads LGHNT; CDR2 reads FRNRAP. Trimming took 7 bases from V and 5 from J, leaving 11 bases between them. The CDR3 has 13 amino acids. The CDR3 is CASASGLTGELFF. CDR3 in DNA: TGTGCTAGTGCCTCGGGGTTAACCGGGGAGCTGTTTTTT.

The chain recombines TRBV5-1 with TRBJ2-1, with TRBD2 as a possible D gene (7 bases). V was pared by 4 bases and J by 7 bases, with 21 bases between. Germline-derived CDR1 and CDR2 are SGHRS and YFSETQ. The CDR3 has 16 amino acids. CDR3 DNA: TGCGCCAGCAGCACCAAGAACGGGGGGCCTCGGAATGAGCAGTTCTTC. Residues: CASSTKNGGPRNEQFF.

This clonotype appeared a few times. The V and J genes are TRBV11-2 and TRBJ2-7; D is tentatively TRBD1 or TRBD2 (5 bases each). Per germline, CDR1 SGHAT and CDR2 FQNNGV. Between the trimmed V and J ends, which lost 0 bases and 1 base, there was a span of 25 bases. The CDR3 has 20 residues. CDR3: CASSLEIGVSGQGESYEQYF. CDR3 in DNA: TGTGCCAGCAGCTTAGAGATCGGGGTTTCCGGGCAGGGCGAGTCCTACGAGCAGTACTTC.

The table lists this clonotype with a few counts. The chain employs TRBV5-5 and TRBJ1-2, with TRBD1 identical over 9 bases. Germline V lookup: CDR1 SGHKS, CDR2 YYEKEE (reference sequence). J was trimmed by 6 bases and V by 0 bases; bases with no gene match: 6. The CDR3 is made up of 15 amino acids. This CDR3 reads CASSLAGQGFDGYTF. CDR3 in DNA: TGTGCCAGCAGCTTGGCGGGACAGGGCTTTGATGGCTACACCTTC.

The genes are TRBV13 and TRBJ2-2; 11 bases align to TRBD2. V lost 5 bases to trimming and J lost 3 bases; unmatched junction nucleotides: 8. The CDR3 is made up of 17 amino acids. Germline CDR1 PRHDT, CDR2 FYEKMQ (reference sequence). CDR3 protein: CASSPTSGSTYTGELFF. Written as DNA, the CDR3 is TGTGCCAGCAGCCCCACTAGCGGGAGTACGTACACCGGGGAGCTGTTTTTT.

The gene calls are TRBV9 and TRBJ2-5; tentative D call: TRBD2 (7 bases). There are 17 residues in the CDR3. V was trimmed by 6 bases and J by 7 bases, leaving 28 bases between them. The germline V gene has CDR1 SGDLS and CDR2 YYNGEE. The DNA of the CDR3 is TGTGCCAGCATCCTCCCCGGGGGGCGGGAAAAAGATGGGACCCAGTACTTC. It yields the protein CASILPGGREKDGTQYF.

V is TRBV7-6 and J is TRBJ2-7; perhaps TRBD2 as D (5 bases). The CDR3 spans 15 residues. CDR1 is SGHVS and CDR2 is FNYEAQ in the germline V gene. Trimming removed 5 bases from V and 5 bases from J, with 19 bases in between. CDR3 loop: CASSAGLRLNHEQYF. The CDR3 DNA follows: TGTGCCAGCAGCGCCGGACTCCGACTAAACCACGAGCAGTACTTC.

This clonotype was counted between two and nine times. The CDR3 coding sequence is TGTGCCGTTCAGATGAACACTGAAGCTTTCTTT. It encodes CAVQMNTEAFF. The chain links TRBV7-9 to TRBJ1-1, with D uncertain. This CDR3 has 11 residues. Trimming pared 11 bases from V and 0 bases from J, leaving 7 bases between. In germline, CDR1 is SEHNR, CDR2 FQNEAQ (reference sequence). Using reference TRBV7-9 and TRBJ1-1 for the parts outside the CDR3, the full variable domain is DTGVSQNPRHKITKRGQNVTFRCDPISEHNRLYWYRQTLGQGPEFLTYFQNEAQLEKSRLLSDRFSAERPKGSFSTLEIQRTEQGDSAMYLCAVQMNTEAFFGQGTRLTVV.

This clonotype was recorded a few times. CDR3 loop: CASSPGTSGVNEQFF. In nucleotides, the CDR3 is TGCGCCAGCAGCCCAGGGACTAGCGGAGTCAATGAGCAGTTCTTC. This chain uses TRBV5-1 with TRBJ2-1, with 11 bases aligning to TRBD2. This CDR3 region has 15 residues. Germline CDR1 and CDR2: SGHRS and YFSETQ. Losses at the gene ends were 4 bases for V and 6 bases for J; bases not matched to a gene: 6.

The genes are TRBV15 and TRBJ2-5; D gene unclear. V was pared by 0 bases and J by 5 bases, with 13 bases between. The CDR3 is made up of 15 amino acids. Germline V gene data show CDR1 as LNHNV and CDR2 as YYDKDF (reference sequence). The CDR3: CATSRDNGPHETQYF. CDR3 DNA sequence: TGTGCCACCAGCAGAGATAATGGGCCTCACGAGACCCAGTACTTC.

This clonotype was counted a few times. The chain uses TRBV5-1 and TRBJ2-3; 10 nucleotides line up with TRBD2. CDR1 is SGHRS, CDR2 YFSETQ, per germline. This CDR3 comprises 15 residues. The V gene end was trimmed by 6 bases and the J gene end by 2 bases; junction bases not matched to a gene: 6. The CDR3 is CASNPSGSYTDTQYF. CDR3 in DNA: TGCGCCAGCAATCCTAGCGGGAGTTACACAGATACGCAGTATTTT.

The gene calls are TRBV2 and TRBJ1-1, with a weak D call TRBD1 (5 bases). With 8 bases removed from V and 7 bases from J, the gap between germline ends came to 17 bases. The CDR3 sequence is 13 residues long. Germline CDR1 and CDR2: SNHLY and FYNNEI. This CDR3 is CASLRGENVEAFF. Written as DNA, the CDR3 is TGTGCCAGCCTCCGGGGGGAGAACGTTGAAGCTTTCTTT.

The gene calls are TRBV10-3 and TRBJ2-1, with D tentatively TRBD2 (7 bases). Germline CDR1 and CDR2: ENHRY and SYGVKD. Trimming left V 2 bases short and J 10 bases short, with 21 bases between. The CDR3 length is 16 residues. Written as DNA, the CDR3 is TGTGCCATCAGTGAGGTCTGGGGGCGGGGGAACGGAGAGCAGTTCTTC. Its translation: CAISEVWGRGNGEQFF.

Written as DNA, the CDR3 is TGTGCCAGCAGTTTCCAGGGGCAGAACACTGAAGCTTTCTTT. This gives the protein CASSFQGQNTEAFF. The J gene is TRBJ1-1, the V gene TRBV12-3 or TRBV12-4, with D possibly being TRBD1 (6 bases). The CDR3 consists of 14 residues. V was trimmed by 3 bases and J by 1 base, leaving 9 bases between them.

The chain combines TRBV2 with TRBJ1-6, with D unclear. The CDR3 consists of 12 residues. V was cut by 5 bases and J by 8 bases, with 7 bases left in between. CDR1 is SNHLY and CDR2 is FYNNEI in the germline V gene. CDR3 DNA: TGTGCCAGCAGTCCCGGAGATTCACCCCTCCACTTT. This gives the protein CASSPGDSPLHF.

This clonotype was seen a few times. V is TRBV3-1 and J is TRBJ2-1, with D perhaps TRBD1 or TRBD2 (5 bases each). The germline V gene encodes CDR1 LGHDT and CDR2 YNNKEL (reference sequence). CDR3 size: 15 residues. V was shortened by 1 base and J by 8 bases, with 15 bases between the two germline ends. The CDR3 DNA reads TGTGCCAGCAGCCAAGGGGGGACCGCTGGGGATGAGCAGTTCTTC. As protein: CASSQGGTAGDEQFF.

The rearrangement joins TRBV21-1 to TRBJ1-2; TRBD1, as called in the table, went unchecked against the DNA. TRBV21-1 is an annotated pseudogene. The CDR3 runs 14 residues. For the CDR3, the DNA is TGTGCCAGCAGCCACCGGACAGGGGGAGGTGGCTACACCTTC. It specifies CASSHRTGGGGYTF.

This clonotype appeared a few times. The chain combines TRBV12-3 or TRBV12-4 with TRBJ2-1, with 8 bases fitting TRBD2. The CDR3 is made up of 15 amino acids. V shed 1 base and J 4 bases; nucleotides not matched to a gene: 3. The DNA of the CDR3 is TGTGCCAGCAGTTTAGTAGCGGGAAATTACAATGAGCAGTTCTTC. Amino acids: CASSLVAGNYNEQFF.

There are a few counts of this clonotype. The CDR3 DNA reads as TGTGCCAGCAGCCGGGTGGGACAGGCAAGCACAGATACGCAGTATTTT. It codes for CASSRVGQASTDTQYF. This chain uses TRBV5-5 with TRBJ2-3; TRBD1 matches at 8 bases. The CDR3 is made up of 16 amino acids. Germline CDR1 and CDR2: SGHKS and YYEKEE (reference sequence). Trimming removed 4 bases from V and 0 bases from J; junction bases left unmatched: 7.

This chain joins TRBV15 and TRBJ1-1; tentatively, D is TRBD1 (6 bases). V dropped 0 bases and J dropped 8 bases, with 13 bases sitting between them. Germline V gene lookup returns CDR1 LNHNV and CDR2 YYDKDF (reference sequence). The CDR3 is made up of 14 amino acids. CDR3 sequence (DNA): TGTGCCACCAGCAGAGATCTGCAGGGGAAGGAAGCTTTCTTT. As protein: CATSRDLQGKEAFF.

This clonotype was seen a handful of times. The CDR3 DNA reads TGTGCCAGCAGCTTAAGGGTCAGCGCGAACACTGAAGCTTTCTTT. Amino acids: CASSLRVSANTEAFF. The V call is TRBV7-2, the J call TRBJ1-1; D is undetermined. CDR1 SGHTA and CDR2 FQGNSA come from the germline V gene. The CDR3 length is 15 residues. Trimming stripped 2 bases from V and 1 base from J, with 11 bases between.

This clonotype appeared many times. The rearrangement joins TRBV5-1 to TRBJ2-1; D remains unclear. V gave up 4 bases and J gave up 10 bases, with 9 bases separating them. This CDR3 contains 11 residues. The germline CDR1 and CDR2 sequences are SGHRS and YFSETQ. The CDR3 DNA reads as TGCGCCAGCAGCCCTGACCGCGAGCAGTTCTTC. Protein product: CASSPDREQFF.

This clonotype appeared a few times. The rearrangement links TRBV12-3 or TRBV12-4 to TRBJ2-7, with D uncertain. Trimming left V 5 bases short and J 5 bases short, with 19 bases between. The CDR3 has 15 amino acids. In nucleotides, the CDR3 is TGTGCCAGCAGTAGAGCCGCAGTTTCATTGCACGAGCAGTACTTC. It specifies CASSRAAVSLHEQYF.

The chain couples TRBV4-1 to TRBJ1-1; D may be TRBD1 (5 bases). This CDR3 region has 13 residues. The germline V gene encodes CDR1 MGHRA and CDR2 YSYEKL. Trimming stripped 1 base from V and 6 bases from J, with 9 bases between. The CDR3 DNA sequence: TGCGCCAGCAGCCAAGGACGGGGCTCTGAAGCTTTCTTT. Residues: CASSQGRGSEAFF.